The present T cell receptor (beta chain) was sequenced within a study of identical twins. General study findings and limits: The study drew conclusions from cross-sectional statistical analysis, not from following the same donors. Fewer insertions characterized abundant cord blood beta clonotypes, whereas memory repertoires showed none.

TCRdb recomputed calls from the 5' RACE reads with MiXCR, one row per CDR3 protein. The sample has some 500,000 distinct CDR3 sequences, 7.5% to 10% seen once. There are 14 residues in the CDR3. J gave up 5 bases and V 3 bases, and 6 bases lay outside the gene matches. Germline CDR1 SGDLS, CDR2 YYNGEE. This clonotype was found a few times. The antigen is undetermined. This sample also appeared in a second study, on yellow fever vaccine responses in identical twins. This second report adds: Reported findings indicate that twins' vaccine T cell responses seemed partially convergent, partially personalized.

The rearrangement uses TRBV9 and TRBJ2-5, with 8 bases lining up with TRBD1. Material for sequencing was PBMCs. This clonotype originated in a woman younger than 35 in good health. The CDR3 DNA sequence: TGTGCCAGCAGCGGCCGGGACAGGAGGGAGACCCAGTACTTC. It specifies CASSGRDRRETQYF.